Following are 11 T cell receptor beta chains from one sample sequenced in a study of cytotoxic CD8 clonotypes in ibrutinib-treated CLL. Produced via immunoSEQ multiplex PCR; TCRdb's table is partial and in-frame only. This sample has approximately 160,000 clones, with nearly 90% found just once. Source: PBMCs, taken at disease progression, from a patient treated with ibrutinib. The receptors derive from a human donor with chronic lymphocytic leukemia.

This chain uses TRBV6-6 with TRBJ2-1; D gene uncertain. Germline CDR1 and CDR2: MNHNY and SVGAGI (reference sequence). V lost 6 bases and J lost 5, with 17 bases in between. This CDR3 spans 15 amino acids. This CDR3 is CASRSLPFENNEQFF. The CDR3 DNA reads as TGTGCCAGCAGGTCTCTTCCGTTTGAGAACAATGAGCAGTTCTTC.

In its sample, this clone was seen once. The gene calls are TRBV19 and TRBJ1-1; D uncertain. Trimming removed 4 bases at V and 1 base at J, with 13 bases between. Germline V gives CDR1 LNHDA, CDR2 SQIVND (reference sequence). CDR3 size: 15 residues. CDR3 bases: TGTGCCAGTAGTACTTTACCACGGACGAACACTGAAGCTTTCTTT. Amino acids: CASSTLPRTNTEAFF.

This chain connects TRBV4-1 to TRBJ2-7; TRBD2 agrees at 14 bases. The J segment lost 1 base and the V segment lost 3 bases, leaving 5 bases of the junction unmatched. CDR1 and CDR2 from the germline V gene are MGHRA and YSYEKL. This CDR3 has 17 amino acids. CDR3 amino acids: CASSHGTSGSISYEQYF. CDR3 DNA sequence: TGCGCCAGCAGCCATGGGACTAGCGGGAGTATATCCTACGAGCAGTACTTC.

This clone was seen a single time. V gene TRBV6-1 combines with J gene TRBJ2-3; D is unclear. With 6 bases removed from V and 4 bases from J, the gap between germline ends came to 11 bases. The length of the CDR3 is 13 residues. The germline V gene encodes CDR1 MNHNS and CDR2 SASEGT. CDR3 region: CASSATTADTQYF. In DNA form, the CDR3 reads TGTGCCAGCAGCGCAACCACGGCAGATACGCAGTATTTT.

In DNA, the CDR3 is TGCGCCAGCAGCTTGGGACAAACAGGGGTGGCTAATGAAAAACTGTTTTTT. Translating it yields CASSLGQTGVANEKLFF. This chain joins TRBV5-1 and TRBJ1-4; 7 positions agree with TRBD1. V lost 0 bases, J lost 3 bases, and 8 bases stayed unmatched. Germline CDR1 and CDR2: SGHRS and YFSETQ. This CDR3 contains 17 residues. The full variable domain, rest sourced from reference TRBV5-1 and TRBJ1-4, is KAGVTQTPRYLIKTRGQQVTLSCSPISGHRSVSWYQQTPGQGLQFLFEYFSETQRNKGNFPGRFSGRQFSNSRSEMNVSTLELGDSALYLCASSLGQTGVANEKLFFGSGTQLSVL.

V is TRBV12-5 and J is TRBJ2-7; perhaps TRBD1 as D (6 bases). Trimming cost V 3 bases and J 3 bases, with 21 bases left between them. Germline V gives CDR1 LGHNT, CDR2 FRNRAP. CDR3 length: 17 residues. This CDR3 reads CASGLEIDRRTYYEQYF. DNA of the CDR3: TGTGCTAGTGGTTTAGAGATAGACAGGCGAACCTACTACGAGCAGTACTTC.

The genes are TRBV27 and TRBJ2-1; D may be TRBD1 (6 bases). Germline V gene lookup returns CDR1 MNHEY and CDR2 SMNVEV (reference sequence). The CDR3 spans 15 residues. V gave up 7 bases and J gave up 2 bases, with 15 bases separating them. CDR3 in amino acids: CASTTGTLPYNEQFF. The CDR3 bases are TGTGCCAGCACCACCGGGACACTCCCCTACAATGAGCAGTTCTTC.

The chain recombines TRBV2 with TRBJ2-1, with 10 positions matching TRBD1. CDR3 length: 15 residues. J was trimmed by 9 bases and V by 7 bases; bases with no gene match: 12. In germline, CDR1 is SNHLY, CDR2 FYNNEI. The CDR3 nucleotides read TGTGCCAGCATCCTCGGGACAGGGGTTGTCAGTGAGCAGTTCTTC. It specifies CASILGTGVVSEQFF.

The chain has TRBV11-3 and TRBJ1-1; D unclear. Germline V CDR1 and CDR2: SGHNT, YENEEA. V was shortened by 2 bases and J by 3 bases, with 7 bases between the two germline ends. This CDR3 has 13 residues. The CDR3 nucleotides read TGTGCCAGCAGCTTATTTCACGACACTGAAGCTTTCTTT. This sequence encodes CASSLFHDTEAFF.

The V gene is TRBV9, the J gene TRBJ2-6; TRBD1 agrees at 11 bases. The CDR3 sequence is 18 residues long. Germline V gives CDR1 SGDLS, CDR2 YYNGEE. V lost 4 bases and J lost 1; bases outside the gene matches: 7. CDR3 nucleotide sequence: TGTGCCAGCAGCCCCCGGACAGGGGGCGGGTCTGGGGCCAACGTCCTGACTTTC. Translation gives CASSPRTGGGSGANVLTF.

The chain joins TRBV5-1 to TRBJ1-4; no definite D call. The germline V gene has CDR1 SGHRS and CDR2 YFSETQ. The V and J ends lost 4 bases and 3 bases respectively, with 10 bases between them. The CDR3 covers 14 residues. CDR3 DNA: TGCGCCAGCAGCGCGGTAACAGCTAATGAAAAACTGTTTTTT. Residues: CASSAVTANEKLFF.